Listed here is a single TCR beta chain. The antigen is not known. In germline, CDR1 is LGHNA, CDR2 YSLEER. V was cut by 4 bases and J by 0 bases, with 7 bases left in between. This CDR3 has 15 amino acids. By 5'RACE template switching, TCR cDNA was produced, with a universal primer site and UMIs added in the process. One entry per CDR3 protein, called by TCRdb with MiXCR from the 5' RACE reads. The sample has about 630,000 distinct CDR3 sequences, around an eighth seen once; the top ten hold 14% to 15%. This sample was included in a study of T cells after yellow fever vaccination. About the research overall: SMART-Seq v4 Ultra Low Input prepared libraries from low-cell fractions. Study-wide results and limits: Contamination of FACS-sorted repertoires by abundant clonotypes from the bulk population could occur. Primary-vaccination clones mostly resurfaced post-booster (96% CD4, under 90% CD8).

This specimen consisted of PBMCs, obtained on the day of the yellow fever booster vaccination. This clonotype was obtained from a man younger than 45 who received the YFV17D yellow fever vaccine. The rearrangement joins TRBV4-3 to TRBJ2-6, with unresolved D. This chain's CDR3 is CASSRLYSGANVLTF. CDR3 DNA: TGCGCCAGCAGCCGCCTGTACTCTGGGGCCAACGTCCTGACTTTC.